The 28 T cell receptor beta chains below all came from one sample that was sequenced in a study of regulatory T cells in long-lasting Graves disease. The time point was: persistent/refractory GD, antithyroid drugs over 5 years with positive TRAb. Extracted PBMC RNA gave rise to the TCR library. Sequencing libraries for TCR beta were prepared with iRepertoire HTBI primers and Arm-PCR of CDR3 regions. A single record per CDR3 protein comes from TCRdb applying MiXCR to the multiplex PCR reads. Of about half a million distinct CDR3 sequences in the sample, 20% to 25% were seen once. Here the sequenced sample was peripheral blood mononuclear cells (PBMCs), taken when the disease was refractory, from a patient treated with antithyroid drugs. The receptor source for this set is a female donor with Graves disease.

This clonotype was recorded a few times. The chain uses TRBV6-2 or TRBV6-3 and TRBJ1-2; perhaps TRBD1 as D (5 bases). V was cut by 4 bases and J by 5 bases, with 23 bases left in between. Germline CDR1 is MNHEY and CDR2 is SVGEGT. The CDR3 is made up of 17 amino acids. The CDR3 DNA reads TGTGCCAGCAGTTGGAAACCGGGGCAGCCTCCCCTATATGGCTACACCTTC. Protein: CASSWKPGQPPLYGYTF.

The chain is built from TRBV6-1 and TRBJ1-5; D remains ambiguous. CDR3 length: 15 amino acids. Germline CDR1 is MNHNS and CDR2 is SASEGT. V shed 6 bases and J shed 0 bases, with 12 bases lying between them. The DNA of the CDR3 is TGTGCCAGCAGGCGAACGTCAAATAGCAATCAGCCCCAGCATTTT. Its protein product is CASRRTSNSNQPQHF.

This clonotype was seen once. V gene TRBV5-1 combines with J gene TRBJ2-7; 7 bases fit TRBD2. Trimming removed 3 bases from V and 0 bases from J; junction bases left unmatched: 6. Germline V gives CDR1 SGHRS, CDR2 YFSETQ. The CDR3 contains 15 residues. In nucleotides, the CDR3 is TGCGCCAGCAGCTGGGGAGCGGGACTCTCCTACGAGCAGTACTTC. This sequence encodes CASSWGAGLSYEQYF.

CDR3 loop: CASSLGRGWGYTF. CDR3 coding DNA: TGTGCCAGCAGCTTAGGCAGGGGATGGGGCTACACCTTC. The rearrangement joins TRBV5-5 to TRBJ1-2; a weak D match, TRBD1 (6 bases). Trimming removed 2 bases at V and 8 bases at J, with 13 bases between. The CDR3 totals 13 residues. Germline assignment: CDR1 SGHKS and CDR2 YYEKEE (reference sequence). The whole variable domain, filled in from reference TRBV5-5 and TRBJ1-2, reads DAGVTQSPTHLIKTRGQQVTLRCSPISGHKSVSWYQQVLGQGPQFIFQYYEKEERGRGNFPDRFSARQFPNYSSELNVNALLLGDSALYLCASSLGRGWGYTFGSGTRLTVV.

This chain uses TRBV7-9 with TRBJ2-5; D is perhaps TRBD1 (6 bases). The germline V gene has CDR1 SEHNR and CDR2 FQNEAQ (reference sequence). Trimming shortened V by 5 bases and J by 2 bases, and 15 bases separated the two germline ends. This CDR3 is 15 amino acids long. The CDR3 DNA is TGTGCCAGCAGCGTGACAGGATACTATCAAGAGACCCAGTACTTC. Amino acids: CASSVTGYYQETQYF. The full variable domain, in which reference TRBV7-9 and TRBJ2-5 provide the parts outside the CDR3, is DTGVSQNPRHKITKRGQNVTFRCDPISEHNRLYWYRQTLGQGPEFLTYFQNEAQLEKSRLLSDRFSAERPKGSFSTLEIQRTEQGDSAMYLCASSVTGYYQETQYFGPGTRLLVL.

This clonotype came up many times. The J gene is TRBJ2-5, the V gene TRBV7-3, with D maybe TRBD2 (6 bases). Trimming cost V 4 bases and J 2 bases, with 14 bases left between them. CDR1 is SGHTA and CDR2 is FQGTGA in the germline V gene. The length of the CDR3 is 15 residues. CDR3 sequence (DNA): TGTGCCAGCAGCTGGGTGGGAGGACCTCAAGAGACCCAGTACTTC. Its translation is CASSWVGGPQETQYF.

This clonotype was seen only once. The gene calls are TRBV13 and TRBJ2-1; TRBD1 aligns across 10 bases. The germline V gene has CDR1 PRHDT and CDR2 FYEKMQ (reference sequence). The CDR3 consists of 14 residues. V lost 6 bases to trimming and J lost 8 bases; unmatched junction nucleotides: 7. DNA of the CDR3: TGTGCCAGCAGGCGGGGACAGGGGCTACATGAGCAGTTCTTC. Amino acid sequence: CASRRGQGLHEQFF.

This clonotype was counted a few times. This chain joins TRBV19 and TRBJ1-2; D unclear. CDR3 length: 13 amino acids. The germline V gene encodes CDR1 LNHDA and CDR2 SQIVND (reference sequence). V dropped 2 bases and J dropped 0 bases, with 4 bases sitting between them. CDR3 bases: TGTGCCAGTAGTATACGGGCTAACTATGGCTACACCTTC. This codes for CASSIRANYGYTF.

The V gene is TRBV5-1, the J gene TRBJ1-1; D remains ambiguous. Germline assignment: CDR1 SGHRS and CDR2 YFSETQ. V lost 7 bases and J lost 1, with 20 bases in between. CDR3 size: 16 residues. The CDR3 DNA sequence: TGCGCCAGCGGTGGCGAGCTAAGGCCGGGGAACACTGAAGCTTTCTTT. Protein: CASGGELRPGNTEAFF.

The V gene is TRBV11-2, the J gene TRBJ1-3, with D possibly being TRBD1 (5 bases). This CDR3 has 16 residues. CDR1 and CDR2 (germline): SGHAT, FQNNGV. V was shortened by 1 base and J by 4 bases, with 14 bases between the two germline ends. CDR3: CASSLAAQGRGNTIYF. The DNA of the CDR3 is TGTGCCAGCAGCTTAGCCGCGCAGGGAAGAGGAAACACCATATATTTT.

This chain joins TRBV4-3 and TRBJ2-7; D is tentatively TRBD1 or TRBD2 (5 bases each). CDR1 and CDR2 from the germline V gene are LGHNA and YSLEER. Trimming removed 1 base from V and 3 bases from J, with 7 bases in between. This CDR3 region has 13 residues. CDR3 amino acids: CASSQAGHYEQYF. The CDR3 DNA reads TGCGCCAGCAGCCAAGCGGGGCACTACGAGCAGTACTTC.

There are a few counts of this clonotype. V usage is TRBV28 and J usage is TRBJ2-2; possible D gene TRBD1, 6 bases. The ends were cut back, 7 bases at V and 6 bases at J, with 18 bases in the middle. CDR1 and CDR2 from the germline V gene are MDHEN and SYDVKM. The CDR3 runs to 15 residues. In DNA, the CDR3 is TGTGCCAGCACCCTACCTCCAGGGGAATCCGGGGAGCTGTTTTTT. It specifies CASTLPPGESGELFF.

This clonotype showed up many times. J is TRBJ1-5 and V is TRBV2, with 9 bases identical to TRBD1. The CDR3 totals 14 residues. Unmatched junction bases numbered 8, after V lost 7 bases and J lost 7 bases. Germline loops: CDR1 SNHLY, CDR2 FYNNEI. Written as DNA, the CDR3 is TGTGCCAGCACGGACAGGGGTCCCGGGCAGCCCCAGCATTTT. This encodes CASTDRGPGQPQHF.

This clonotype was seen many times. V gene TRBV12-3 or TRBV12-4 combines with J gene TRBJ1-2; 7 bases line up with TRBD1. V was pared by 5 bases and J by 2 bases, with 5 bases of the junction left unmatched. CDR3 length equals 14 residues. The CDR3 nucleotides read TGTGCCAGCAGTGAACAGGGGACCAACTATGGCTACACCTTC. Protein sequence: CASSEQGTNYGYTF.

This clonotype was seen a few times. This rearrangement joins TRBV7-3 to TRBJ2-7; D may be TRBD2 (7 bases). This CDR3 has 15 residues. V was shortened by 1 base and J by 0 bases, with 10 bases between the two germline ends. Germline values: CDR1 SGHTA, CDR2 FQGTGA. CDR3 sequence: CASSLSAGASYEQYF. The CDR3 bases are TGTGCCAGCAGCTTAAGCGCGGGGGCCTCCTACGAGCAGTACTTC.

This clonotype turned up a few times. CDR3 nucleotide sequence: TGCAGCGCTCGTGGGACAGGGCTTCACGAGCAGTACTTC. Its translation: CSARGTGLHEQYF. The genes are TRBV20-1 and TRBJ2-7, with 9 bases aligning to TRBD1. Germline lookup yields CDR1 DFQATT and CDR2 SNEGSKA (reference sequence). The CDR3 has 13 amino acids.

The chain uses TRBV25-1 and TRBJ2-3, with D perhaps TRBD1 (6 bases). The V end was cut by 1 base, the J end by 1 base, with 9 bases between. Germline loops: CDR1 MGHDK, CDR2 SYGVNS. The CDR3 contains 15 residues. This chain's CDR3 is CASSELGARTDTQYF. The DNA of the CDR3 is TGTGCCAGCAGTGAATTGGGGGCCCGCACAGATACGCAGTATTTT.

This clonotype was counted many times. The chain joins TRBV12-3 or TRBV12-4 to TRBJ1-1; D remains ambiguous. This CDR3 has 14 residues. Deletions cut 6 bases from V and 0 bases from J, with 11 bases between. The CDR3 DNA reads as TGTGCCAGCAGAGCGGTGTTGGTGAACACTGAAGCTTTCTTT. It specifies CASRAVLVNTEAFF.

This clonotype was seen a few times. V is TRBV12-5 and J is TRBJ2-1; D not resolved. Germline assignment: CDR1 LGHNT and CDR2 FRNRAP. The CDR3 is made up of 12 amino acids. V lost 1 base to trimming and J lost 9 bases, with 7 bases between them. The CDR3 nucleotides are TGTGCTAGTGGTTTGGAATTTCTTGAGCAGTTCTTC. Translation gives CASGLEFLEQFF.

The gene calls are TRBV7-2 and TRBJ1-3, with D possibly matching TRBD1 (5 bases). The germline gives CDR1 SGHTA, CDR2 FQGNSA. CDR3 size: 17 residues. V was pared by 0 bases and J by 1 base, with 13 bases between. DNA for the CDR3: TGTGCCAGCAGCTTAGCGGGACTCGCCCTGTCTGGAAACACCATATATTTT. It specifies CASSLAGLALSGNTIYF.

The table lists this clonotype with many counts. This chain joins TRBV7-2 and TRBJ2-5, with TRBD1 matching 9 bases. J was trimmed by 5 bases and V by 5 bases; bases with no gene match: 9. Germline V gives CDR1 SGHTA, CDR2 FQGNSA. The CDR3 spans 15 residues. CDR3 bases: TGTGCCAGCAGCATTAGCCGGGACAGGGTTGAGACCCAGTACTTC. Its translation is CASSISRDRVETQYF.

This rearrangement joins TRBV25-1 to TRBJ2-5, with a tentative D call TRBD1 (6 bases). The DNA end favors TRBJ2-1, so the J call may be wrong. The length of the CDR3 is 16 residues. Germline loops: CDR1 MGHDK, CDR2 SYGVNS. CDR3 in amino acids: CASSERGQGSYNEQFF. CDR3 nucleotide sequence: TGTGCCAGCAGTGAACGAGGGCAGGGGTCTTACAATGAGCAGTTCTTC.

The gene calls are TRBV4-3 and TRBJ1-1; D is perhaps TRBD1 (5 bases). CDR1 is LGHNA, CDR2 YSLEER, per germline. Between the trimmed V and J ends, which lost 3 bases and 5 bases, there was a span of 16 bases. The CDR3 runs 15 residues. Here the CDR3 reads CASSHGDSRGTEAFF. For the CDR3, the DNA is TGCGCCAGCAGCCATGGGGACTCCCGCGGGACTGAAGCTTTCTTT.

This chain uses TRBV7-2 with TRBJ1-5, with D possibly matching TRBD1 (5 bases). The CDR3 is made up of 13 amino acids. Trimming pared 5 bases from V and 5 bases from J, leaving 10 bases between. From germline, CDR1 is SGHTA and CDR2 FQGNSA. CDR3: CASSVRDYQPQHF. The CDR3 nucleotides read TGTGCCAGCAGCGTACGGGACTATCAGCCCCAGCATTTT.

The V and J genes are TRBV7-2 and TRBJ1-2; D call uncertain. Looked up from germline, CDR1 is SGHTA and CDR2 is FQGNSA. Trimming removed 1 base from V and 0 bases from J, with 9 bases in between. The CDR3 is 15 amino acids. CDR3 in amino acids: CASSLDHGANYGYTF. The CDR3, as DNA: TGTGCCAGCAGCTTAGACCACGGAGCTAACTATGGCTACACCTTC.

The CDR3 sequence is CASSAQRDSPQYF. DNA of the CDR3: TGTGCCAGTAGTGCCCAAAGGGACAGTCCTCAGTACTTC. The chain uses TRBV19 and TRBJ2-7, with 7 bases lining up with TRBD1. Per germline, CDR1 LNHDA and CDR2 SQIVND (reference sequence). CDR3 size: 13 residues. With V trimmed by 5 bases and J by 10 bases, 11 bases remained unmatched. Full variable domain (rest looked up from reference TRBV19 and TRBJ2-7): DGGITQSPKYLFRKEGQNVTLSCEQNLNHDAMYWYRQDPGQGLRLIYYSQIVNDFQKGDIAEGYSVSREKKESFPLTVTSAQKNPTAFYLCASSAQRDSPQYFGPGTRLTVT.

This clonotype appeared many times. The chain couples TRBV27 to TRBJ2-2; possibly TRBD1 or TRBD2 for D (5 bases each). Trimming took 6 bases from V and 4 from J, leaving 15 bases between them. CDR1 is MNHEY, CDR2 SMNVEV, per germline (reference sequence). This CDR3 has 15 amino acids. CDR3 in DNA: TGTGCCAGCAGCTGGGTGAGGGGTGGCACCGGGGAGCTGTTTTTT. It yields the protein CASSWVRGGTGELFF.

There are many counts of this clonotype. The rearrangement joins TRBV12-3 or TRBV12-4 to TRBJ1-4, with TRBD1 matching over 8 bases. This CDR3 is 13 amino acids long. Trimming at V came to 5 bases and at J to 10 bases, leaving 6 bases not matched to a gene. Written as DNA, the CDR3 is TGTGCCAGCAGTCCGGGACAGGAGGGAAAACTGTTTTTT. This sequence encodes CASSPGQEGKLFF.